This T cell receptor beta chain derives from a study of T cell repertoires in cytomegalovirus infection. Across the whole study: Public TCR beta signatures indicated both CMV infection and matching HLA type.

V was trimmed by 5 bases and J by 3 bases, leaving 14 bases between them. The germline V gene encodes CDR1 SEHNR and CDR2 FQNEAQ (reference sequence). CDR3 size: 14 residues. MiXCR, run by TCRdb on the reads, gives a single entry per CDR3 protein. This table has about 220,000 distinct CDR3 sequences, 30% to 45% appearing once. Study results and caveats: The ex vivo response showed dominance by HLA-C-restricted CMV-specific TCR beta clonotypes.

Worth noting for this clonotype: No antigen is known for it.

The chain recombines TRBV7-9 with TRBJ2-7; perhaps TRBD1 as D (6 bases). The sequence derives from a human donor in good health (CMV status not recorded). Some clones in this sample may be carry-over from other donors' samples. The sequences come from CD8+ T cells from cultured PBMCs, collected from culture after CMV antigen stimulation. The CDR3 bases are TGTGCCAGCAGCGCGGCTCGGACAGTCTACGAGCAGTACTTC. The encoded protein is CASSAARTVYEQYF.